This T cell receptor beta chain was captured by sequencing in a study of T-cell reconstitution after alpha-beta-depleted transplantation in children. The CDR3 contains 13 residues. Germline V gene sequence: CDR1 MDHEN, CDR2 SYDVKM. Trimming cost V 5 bases and J 7 bases, with 12 bases left between them. Unique molecular identifiers were incorporated when the TCRbeta library was constructed. A single record per CDR3 protein comes from TCRdb applying MiXCR to the PCR reads. The table includes approximately 400,000 distinct CDR3 sequences, roughly 10% detected once. The sample consisted of PBMCs from the stem cell graft donor, taken from the stem cell graft. The TCR originated in a human donor who donated a stem cell graft to a child with acute myeloid leukemia. The J gene is TRBJ2-1, the V gene TRBV28; D unresolved. The CDR3 sequence: CASSPQLTNEQFF. The CDR3 bases are TGTGCCAGCAGTCCCCAACTAACGAATGAGCAGTTCTTC.